These 11 T cell receptor beta chains originate from one sample sequenced in a study of CD4 and CD8 cells across lung adenocarcinoma regions. One entry per CDR3 protein, called by TCRdb with MiXCR from the PCR reads. The table includes around 18,000 distinct CDR3 sequences, about half detected once. Sequencing was performed on CD8+ T cells from the center of a lung tumor. The source is a female donor with lung adenocarcinoma. The CD4 and CD8 labels of this study may be unreliable.

This clonotype was observed a few times. The chain has TRBV6-1 and TRBJ2-1, with D tentatively TRBD1 (5 bases). Trimming pared 8 bases from V and 10 bases from J, leaving 24 bases between. Germline lookup yields CDR1 MNHNS and CDR2 SASEGT. The CDR3 extends over 15 amino acids. CDR3 region: CASRVTGLQGHEQFF. In nucleotides, the CDR3 is TGTGCCAGCCGCGTGACTGGTCTCCAGGGCCACGAGCAGTTCTTC.

This clonotype was seen only a few times. The chain combines TRBV7-8 with TRBJ2-2, with a possible D match to TRBD2 (5 bases). Germline assignment: CDR1 SGHVS and CDR2 FQNEAQ. The CDR3 totals 15 residues. V was shortened by 2 bases and J by 6 bases, with 13 bases between the two germline ends. The CDR3 sequence: CASSLTDWVAGELFF. The CDR3 DNA follows: TGTGCCAGCAGCTTAACGGACTGGGTAGCCGGGGAGCTGTTTTTT.

In its sample, this clonotype was seen a few times. The J gene is TRBJ1-1, the V gene TRBV14, with D hard to call. Trimming removed 7 bases at V and 5 bases at J, with 14 bases between. The germline V gene has CDR1 SGHDN and CDR2 FVKESK. CDR3 length equals 13 residues. The CDR3 region has the DNA TGTGCCAGCAACCGCGGTGGGTGGACTGAAGCTTTCTTT. This codes for CASNRGGWTEAFF.

This clonotype was counted many times. The rearrangement links TRBV6-1 to TRBJ1-2; D may be TRBD1 (6 bases). The ends were cut back, 0 bases at V and 3 bases at J, with 11 bases in the middle. Germline V gene lookup returns CDR1 MNHNS and CDR2 SASEGT. There are 15 residues in the CDR3. The chain's CDR3 is CASSEALQGYYGYTF. For the CDR3, the DNA is TGTGCCAGCAGTGAAGCGTTACAGGGTTACTATGGCTACACCTTC.

This sequence joins TRBV4-1 and TRBJ2-1, with 12 positions matching TRBD2. The germline CDR1 and CDR2 sequences are MGHRA and YSYEKL. The CDR3 has 16 amino acids. J gave up 12 bases and V 3 bases, and 12 bases lay outside the gene matches. DNA for the CDR3: TGCGCCAGCAGCCATGAGGGACTAGCGGGCCATCCGGGGCAGTTCTTC. It yields the protein CASSHEGLAGHPGQFF.

The chain carries TRBV27 and TRBJ2-3; D is possibly TRBD1 (8 bases). Near its end, the DNA agrees better with TRBJ2-7, so the J call may be wrong. From germline, CDR1 is MNHEY and CDR2 SMNVEV (reference sequence). The CDR3 extends over 15 amino acids. The chain's CDR3 is CGGGSGGCDPDTQYF. CDR3 in DNA: TGTGGCGGGGGTTCAGGGGGCTGTGACCCAGATACGCAGTACTTC.

V gene TRBV6-1 combines with J gene TRBJ1-5, with D maybe TRBD1 (5 bases). The CDR3 totals 13 residues. Germline CDR1 is MNHNS and CDR2 is SASEGT. Trimming shortened V by 4 bases and J by 1 base, and 5 bases separated the two germline ends. The CDR3 DNA sequence: TGTGCCAGCAGTGCAGGGAGCAATCAGCCCCAGCATTTT. Its protein is CASSAGSNQPQHF.

This clonotype was observed once. The CDR3 DNA sequence: TGCGCCAGCAGTGAAGCTTTAGCGGGAAACCTTGAGCAGTTCTTC. It is translated as CASSEALAGNLEQFF. The V call is TRBV10-1, the J call TRBJ2-3; 8 nucleotides agree with TRBD2. The J call could be wrong; TRBJ2-1 is a better fit for the DNA end. CDR3 length equals 15 residues. Germline loops: CDR1 WNHNN, CDR2 SYGVQD (reference sequence).

This clonotype appeared many times. The chain joins TRBV5-1 to TRBJ2-3; a weak D match, TRBD2 (5 bases). The CDR3 loop spans 15 amino acids. Germline CDR1 reads SGHRS; CDR2 reads YFSETQ. Trimming left V 4 bases short and J 2 bases short, with 14 bases between. CDR3: CASSPRTANTDTQYF. The CDR3 DNA reads as TGCGCCAGCAGCCCTCGGACTGCCAACACAGATACGCAGTATTTT.

As to this clonotype: One end of the junction varies from germline; a read error may be responsible. The chain links TRBV10-3 to TRBJ2-3; D perhaps matches TRBD2 (5 bases). The CDR3 is 12 amino acids. Germline V CDR1 and CDR2: ENHRY, SYGVKD. Here the CDR3 DNA reads TGTGCCAAGGCTGGGAGAACAGATACGCAGTACTTT. Amino acids: CAKAGRTDTQYF.

Concerning this clonotype itself: A junction boundary mismatches the germline segment, possibly from a read error. The chain has TRBV6-1 and TRBJ2-1, with a possible D match to TRBD2 (5 bases). Germline V gene lookup returns CDR1 MNHNS and CDR2 SASEGT. The CDR3 totals 13 residues. The chain's CDR3 is CASSDVSAGKQFF. CDR3 DNA: TGTGCCAGCAGTGACGTGAGCGCGGGTAAGCAGTTCTTT.